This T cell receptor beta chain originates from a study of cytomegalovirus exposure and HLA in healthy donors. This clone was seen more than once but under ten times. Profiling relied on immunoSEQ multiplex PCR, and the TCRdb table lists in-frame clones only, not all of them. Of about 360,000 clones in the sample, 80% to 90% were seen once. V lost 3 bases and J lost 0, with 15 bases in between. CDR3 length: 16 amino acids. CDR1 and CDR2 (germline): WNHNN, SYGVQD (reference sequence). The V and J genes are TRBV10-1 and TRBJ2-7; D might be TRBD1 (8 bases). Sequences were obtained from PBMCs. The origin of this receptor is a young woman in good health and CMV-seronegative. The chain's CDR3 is CASSDHRGGSSYEQYF. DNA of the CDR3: TGCGCCAGCAGTGACCACAGGGGGGGAAGCTCCTACGAGCAGTACTTC.